These 21 T cell receptor beta chains originate from one sample sequenced in a study of T cells in Graves' hyperthyroidism and ophthalmopathy. Researchers amplified the TCR beta CDR3 regions from RNA transcripts. HTBI primers were employed in a first-round RT-PCR of the TCR CDR3. MiXCR, applied by TCRdb to the multiplex PCR reads, yields one record per CDR3 protein. Of hundreds of thousands of distinct CDR3 sequences listed, 14% are singletons. The sample comprised blood. Receptors originate from a woman aged 25 to 39 with Graves' hyperthyroidism.

This clonotype showed up many times. This sequence joins TRBV27 and TRBJ2-1; 9 bases line up with TRBD1. The length of the CDR3 is 12 residues. V trimming: 7 bases; J trimming: 10 bases; junction bases outside the gene matches: 5. The germline CDR1 and CDR2 sequences are MNHEY and SMNVEV (reference sequence). CDR3 sequence: CASTTGGLEQFF. The CDR3 DNA is TGTGCCAGCACGACAGGGGGGTTGGAGCAGTTCTTC.

DNA of the CDR3: TGTGCCAGTAGGAGGACAGGGGGCAACAATCAGCCCCAGCATTTT. Translation: CASRRTGGNNQPQHF. The chain has TRBV19 and TRBJ1-5; the match to TRBD1 covers 11 bases. The germline V gene encodes CDR1 LNHDA and CDR2 SQIVND (reference sequence). V trimming: 6 bases; J trimming: 3 bases; junction bases outside the gene matches: 4. This CDR3 is built from 15 residues.

This clonotype has at least ten counts. The chain joins TRBV6-2 or TRBV6-3 to TRBJ2-2; D tentatively reads TRBD1 or TRBD2 (5 bases each). There are 16 residues in the CDR3. Germline V CDR1 and CDR2: MNHEY, SVGEGT. Deletions cut 1 base from V and 0 bases from J, with 9 bases between. The CDR3 loop is CASSYWDGSNTGELFF. In nucleotides, the CDR3 is TGTGCCAGCAGTTACTGGGACGGATCGAACACCGGGGAGCTGTTTTTT.

This clonotype came up many times. This rearrangement joins TRBV28 to TRBJ1-5, with D unresolved. Germline V gene data show CDR1 as MDHEN and CDR2 as SYDVKM. The CDR3 sequence is 14 residues long. The V end lost 4 bases, the J end lost 5 bases, and 12 bases lay between the germline ends. In DNA, the CDR3 is TGTGCCAGCAGTTCCCCGTCGGAGGATCAGCCCCAGCATTTT. Protein product: CASSSPSEDQPQHF.

This clonotype came up a few times. The chain combines TRBV20-1 with TRBJ2-3; TRBD2 is a possible D gene (5 bases). CDR1 and CDR2 (germline): DFQATT, SNEGSKA (reference sequence). Trimming removed 6 bases from V and 2 bases from J, with 15 bases in between. The CDR3 covers 14 residues. Written as DNA, the CDR3 is TGCAGTGCCTCAATCGGGGAATTCACAGATACGCAGTATTTT. Translated, it gives CSASIGEFTDTQYF.

This clonotype was counted at least ten times. This rearrangement joins TRBV7-8 to TRBJ2-1; 11 bases are shared with TRBD2. CDR1 and CDR2 from the germline V gene are SGHVS and FQNEAQ. J was trimmed by 4 bases and V by 3 bases; bases with no gene match: 2. The CDR3 extends over 15 amino acids. The CDR3 spells CASSFSGGGYNEQFF. In nucleotides, the CDR3 is TGTGCCAGCAGCTTTAGCGGGGGGGGTTACAATGAGCAGTTCTTC.

As to this clonotype: A read error may explain this, as a much larger clone is one base away. The rearrangement joins TRBV29-1 to TRBJ1-5; 8 bases match TRBD1. Germline V lookup: CDR1 SQVTM, CDR2 ANQGSEA. V was clipped by 2 bases and J by 9 bases; unmatched bases: 9. This CDR3 spans 14 amino acids. The CDR3 reads CSVEIQGAGRPQHF. CDR3 nucleotide sequence: TGCAGCGTTGAAATTCAGGGGGCCGGTCGGCCCCAGCATTTT.

This clonotype was found a few times. The rearrangement joins TRBV7-2 to TRBJ2-5; maybe TRBD2 (5 bases). Germline loops: CDR1 SGHTA, CDR2 FQGNSA. Between the trimmed V and J ends, which lost 5 bases and 1 base, there was a span of 8 bases. The CDR3 has 13 amino acids. The CDR3 spells CASSRGLQETQYF. CDR3 nucleotide sequence: TGTGCCAGCAGCCGAGGACTCCAAGAGACCCAGTACTTC.

Many counts were recorded for this clonotype. The chain uses TRBV18 and TRBJ1-4; no firm D call. The CDR3 is 15 amino acids. Per the germline V gene, CDR1 is KGHSH and CDR2 is LQKENI. Trimming cost V 6 bases and J 5 bases, with 16 bases left between them. The CDR3 is CASSPSLSGNEKLFF. The CDR3 DNA is TGTGCCAGCTCCCCGTCCCTCTCTGGGAATGAAAAACTGTTTTTT. The full variable domain, completed using reference TRBV18 and TRBJ1-4, is NAGVMQNPRHLVRRRGQEARLRCSPMKGHSHVYWYRQLPEEGLKFMVYLQKENIIDESGMPKERFSAEFPKEGPSILRIQQVVRGDSAAYFCASSPSLSGNEKLFFGSGTQLSVL.

The chain links TRBV3-1 to TRBJ2-1; tentatively, D is TRBD2 (5 bases). This CDR3 is 17 amino acids long. The germline V gene has CDR1 LGHDT and CDR2 YNNKEL (reference sequence). V was pared by 7 bases and J by 1 base, with 20 bases between. This CDR3 is CASNSPSRGRSYNEQFF. The CDR3 nucleotides are TGTGCCAGCAACTCCCCGTCTCGGGGTCGGTCCTACAATGAGCAGTTCTTC.

The V call is TRBV4-3, the J call TRBJ2-3; TRBD2 might be the D (7 bases). Trimming removed 0 bases at V and 4 bases at J, with 14 bases between. The CDR3 loop spans 16 amino acids. Germline assignment: CDR1 LGHNA and CDR2 YSLEER. The CDR3 sequence: CASSQDRGAVPDTQYF. In DNA, the CDR3 is TGCGCCAGCAGCCAAGACCGGGGGGCAGTACCAGATACGCAGTATTTT.

This clonotype has at least ten counts. The chain carries TRBV28 and TRBJ1-3; D remains unclear. This CDR3 is built from 16 residues. Trimming removed 5 bases at V and 0 bases at J, with 14 bases between. Germline V lookup: CDR1 MDHEN, CDR2 SYDVKM. The CDR3: CASSAGSRVSGNTIYF. CDR3 nucleotides: TGTGCCAGCAGTGCTGGTTCGCGAGTCTCTGGAAACACCATATATTTT.

This chain links TRBV3-1 with TRBJ2-3, with D uncertain. Between the trimmed V and J ends, which lost 2 bases and 5 bases, there was a span of 8 bases. Germline CDR1 reads LGHDT; CDR2 reads YNNKEL (reference sequence). This CDR3 is built from 13 residues. The CDR3 loop is CASSQSAGDTQYF. In nucleotides, the CDR3 is TGTGCCAGCAGCCAATCTGCCGGAGATACGCAGTATTTT.

This clonotype was observed a single time. The chain couples TRBV18 to TRBJ1-1; D gene unclear. V was pared by 5 bases and J by 3 bases, with 16 bases between. Germline V CDR1 and CDR2: KGHSH, LQKENI. The CDR3 extends over 15 amino acids. The chain's CDR3 is CASSSISTLDTEAFF. In DNA form, the CDR3 reads TGTGCCAGCTCATCCATTTCCACGTTAGACACTGAAGCTTTCTTT.

This clonotype was seen repeatedly, ten times or more. The chain joins TRBV28 to TRBJ1-5; D not resolved. V lost 4 bases to trimming and J lost 0 bases, with 7 bases between them. The CDR3 spans 14 residues. Germline loops: CDR1 MDHEN, CDR2 SYDVKM. CDR3 in DNA: TGTGCCAGCAGTTGGGCTTATAGCAATCAGCCCCAGCATTTT. It specifies CASSWAYSNQPQHF.

This clonotype was picked up a small number of times. This chain links TRBV12-3 or TRBV12-4 with TRBJ1-6; 8 positions agree with TRBD1. The CDR3 is 16 residues long. V shed 6 bases and J 8 bases; nucleotides not matched to a gene: 12. The CDR3 nucleotides are TGTGCCAGCAGCTGGGGCCAGACAGGGGATTATTCACCCCTCCACTTT. Protein: CASSWGQTGDYSPLHF.

The chain combines TRBV4-1 with TRBJ2-2; D is possibly TRBD2 (6 bases). Trimming took 1 base from V and 7 from J, leaving 16 bases between them. The CDR3 extends over 16 amino acids. CDR1 is MGHRA, CDR2 YSYEKL, per germline. In DNA form, the CDR3 reads TGCGCCAGCAGCCAAGTTCTCCCTAGCGCGGGCGGGGAGCTGTTTTTT. Encoded protein: CASSQVLPSAGGELFF.

The chain has TRBV28 and TRBJ2-3; D not certain. V shed 4 bases and J shed 4 bases, with 18 bases lying between them. CDR1 is MDHEN and CDR2 is SYDVKM in the germline V gene. The CDR3 extends over 16 amino acids. The CDR3 coding sequence is TGTGCCAGCAGTTGGAGCCAGTTGAGTTACGCAGATACGCAGTATTTT. Protein: CASSWSQLSYADTQYF.

In its sample, this clonotype was seen a few times. This sequence joins TRBV4-1 and TRBJ1-1; no clear D gene. The V and J ends lost 2 bases and 0 bases respectively, with 7 bases between them. CDR1 and CDR2 (germline): MGHRA, YSYEKL. The CDR3 covers 14 residues. CDR3 sequence reads: CASSQPSMNTEAFF. The CDR3 bases are TGCGCCAGCAGCCAACCATCCATGAACACTGAAGCTTTCTTT.

This clonotype was observed many times. This chain links TRBV28 with TRBJ2-7, with 8 bases matching TRBD1. The ends lost 4 bases at V and 5 bases at J; junction bases unmatched: 13. CDR1 and CDR2 (germline): MDHEN, SYDVKM. This CDR3 region has 16 residues. In DNA, the CDR3 is TGTGCCAGCAGTTACCCTACAGGGGGAGGTGGGAACGAGCAGTACTTC. Protein sequence: CASSYPTGGGGNEQYF.

This clonotype was seen only a few times. The chain carries TRBV30 and TRBJ2-1, with 10 bases matching TRBD2. Looked up from germline, CDR1 is GTSNPN and CDR2 is SVGIG (reference sequence). Unmatched junction bases numbered 11, after V lost 0 bases and J lost 6 bases. The CDR3 is 17 residues long. The CDR3 DNA reads as TGTGCCTGGAGTGTAACCCGGACTAGCGGAGACCTCAATGAGCAGTTCTTC. This codes for CAWSVTRTSGDLNEQFF.